This is a list of T cell receptor beta chains from one sample in a study of blood T cell repertoires in COVID-19. This table comes from immunoSEQ multiplex PCR, and its TCRdb copy is limited to in-frame clones, with some not included. The data show about 120,000 clones, approximately 67% seen once. The material sequenced was peripheral blood. Every receptor here comes from a woman between 55 and 75 years old with acute or convalescent COVID-19. The CDR3 runs from the conserved cysteine through the conserved F or W. D genes are given only for firm matches. Size tells how often a clone was seen (once, few, many) or the class of an expanded clone, and some rows leave it out.

cdr3_aa | v_call | clone_size | j_call | d_call
CASRTGGLAYEQYF | TRBV28 | few | TRBJ2-7 | TRBD1
CASSPLIQGRELFF | TRBV5-1 | once | TRBJ2-2 | NA
CASSPRGSGVGNQPQHF | TRBV11-2 | NA | TRBJ1-5 | NA
CATSAPSRDRDYEQYF | TRBV24-1 | NA | TRBJ2-7 | TRBD1
CASSIGDYSNQPQHF | TRBV19 | once | TRBJ1-5 | NA
CASSPPGNSGNTIYF | TRBV7-6 | NA | TRBJ1-3 | NA
CASSLDGGNTEAFF | TRBV5-1 | NA | TRBJ1-1 | NA
CASSYSGRYSGNTIYF | TRBV6-5 | NA | TRBJ1-3 | NA
CASSQRGDRGGALHF | TRBV4-2 | many | TRBJ1-6 | TRBD1
CASSEALREQYF | TRBV2 | few | TRBJ2-7 | NA